These T cell receptor beta chains were read from a single sample in a study of monozygotic twins with cystic fibrosis. Only in-frame clones appear in the TCRdb table, and some are missing; sequencing was by immunoSEQ multiplex PCR. In the table there are fewer than 30,000 clones, over 80% of which are singletons. Source material: blood. These TCRs come from a girl aged 2-10 years with cystic fibrosis. CDR3s include the opening cysteine and the closing phenylalanine or tryptophan. The D gene is left open where the match is weak. Not all rows give a size; the values are once, few, many and, for expanded clones, a class.

D	V	J	size	DNA	CDR3
-	TRBV6-5	TRBJ2-3	-	TGTGCCAGCAGTTACTCGCCCGTCACAGATACGCAGTATTTT	CASSYSPVTDTQYF
TRBD1	TRBV5-1	TRBJ1-1	few	TGCGCCAGCACCTACAGGGGGAACACTGAAGCTTTCTTT	CASTYRGNTEAFF
TRBD1	TRBV2	TRBJ1-6	-	TGTGCCAGCAGTACACAGGGGCTAGTTAGTTCACCCCTCCACTTT	CASSTQGLVSSPLHF
-	TRBV27	TRBJ2-1	-	TGTGCCAGCAGTTTATGGGCCGACAATGAGCAGTTCTTC	CASSLWADNEQFF
-	TRBV6-1	TRBJ1-1	once	TGTGCCAGCAGTGGACAGCAGGTGGGGAACACTGAAGCTTTCTTT	CASSGQQVGNTEAFF
-	TRBV29-1	TRBJ1-2	-	TGCAGCGTAGACCAAGGCTACACCTTC	CSVDQGYTF
TRBD2	TRBV9	TRBJ2-7	-	TGTGCCAGCAGCGTAGGCGCGGGAGCCCCCTACGAGCAGTACTTC	CASSVGAGAPYEQYF
-	TRBV4-1	TRBJ1-1	-	TGCGCCAGCAGCCAAGATCTGGTACGAGATCTAAAGGTGAAAGCTTTCTTT	CASSQDLVRDLKVKAFF
TRBD1	TRBV4-1	TRBJ1-1	few	TGCGCCAGCAGCCAAGAAGGACAGGGGAGAATAAACACTGAAGCTTTCTTT	CASSQEGQGRINTEAFF
-	TRBV6-4	TRBJ1-1	few	TGTGCCAGCAGTACACAGAGCGACAACACTGAAGCTTTCTTT	CASSTQSDNTEAFF
-	TRBV15	TRBJ1-5	-	TGTGCCACCAGCAGGGACAATGGCAATCAGCCCCAGCATTTT	CATSRDNGNQPQHF
-	TRBV19	TRBJ1-2	-	TGTGCCAGTACCATAGGGGACACCGGCTCTTATGGCTACACCTTC	CASTIGDTGSYGYTF
-	TRBV15	TRBJ2-7	once	TGTGCCACCAGCAGAGAGCGGGACCTCTCCGAGCAGTACTTC	CATSRERDLSEQYF
TRBD2	TRBV6-5	TRBJ2-1	-	TGTGCCAGCAGTTATTTGGCGGGAGATGAGCAGTTCTTC	CASSYLAGDEQFF
-	TRBV30	TRBJ1-1	-	TGTGCCTGGAGTGTAATGAGGATGAACACTGAAGCTTTCTTT	CAWSVMRMNTEAFF
TRBD1	TRBV30	TRBJ1-1	-	TGTGCCTGGAGTTTCGACAGGGGTACGAACACTGAAGCTTTCTTT	CAWSFDRGTNTEAFF
-	TRBV5-4	TRBJ1-1	-	TGTGCCAGCAGCTTGACGAGAACGAACACTGAAGCTTTCTTT	CASSLTRTNTEAFF
TRBD1	TRBV14	TRBJ2-3	-	TGTGCCAGCAGCCAAAGGGACAGAGACACAGATACGCAGTATTTT	CASSQRDRDTDTQYF
-	TRBV4-2	TRBJ2-5	-	TGTGCCAGCAGCCAAGATAGCGGAGGAGGGTATGAGACCCAGTACTTC	CASSQDSGGGYETQYF
-	TRBV9	TRBJ1-1	-	TGTGCCAGCAGCGTAGGGGACGTCACTGAAGCTTTCTTT	CASSVGDVTEAFF
TRBD1	TRBV6-4	TRBJ1-6	-	TGTGCCAGCAGAAACGGGACAGGGTTCAGCTCCTATAATTCACCCCTCCACTTT	CASRNGTGFSSYNSPLHF
TRBD1	TRBV7-2	TRBJ2-7	-	TGTGCCAGCAGCGGGCGGACAGGGGAAGACGAGCAGTACTTC	CASSGRTGEDEQYF
-	TRBV6-6	TRBJ1-2	once	TGTGCCAGCAGTTACAGCCACGATCCTATATATGGCTACACCTTC	CASSYSHDPIYGYTF
TRBD1	TRBV6-5	TRBJ1-5	-	TGTGCCAGCAGTCACCGTGGACAGGGACATCAGCCCCAGCATTTT	CASSHRGQGHQPQHF
-	TRBV16	TRBJ2-1	-	TGTGCCAGCAGCAACACTGACAGAGCCTTGAAGCAGTTCTTC	CASSNTDRALKQFF
-	TRBV10-2	TRBJ2-6	-	TGCGCCAGCAGTAGCGCGGGACAGCCCTCTGGGGCCAACGTCCTGACTTTC	CASSSAGQPSGANVLTF
TRBD1	TRBV27	TRBJ2-7	once	TGTGCCAGTAGCTCACTCGGGACAGGGTTCCACGAGCAGTACTTC	CASSSLGTGFHEQYF
-	TRBV12-5	TRBJ1-1	once	TGTGCTAGCCAGGGCAGGGCGAACACTGAAGCTTTCTTT	CASQGRANTEAFF
TRBD1	TRBV7-3	TRBJ1-5	once	TGTGCCAGCAGCTTAGACTTCGAGGGACAGGGAAATCAGCCCCAGCATTTT	CASSLDFEGQGNQPQHF
-	TRBV6-5	TRBJ2-7	-	TGTGCCAGCAGTAGCCGGACCCCGATGGCCGAGCAGTACTTC	CASSSRTPMAEQYF
-	TRBV2	TRBJ2-5	-	TGTGCCAGCAGTGAAGGTCGGGGGACCCAGTACTTC	CASSEGRGTQYF
TRBD1	TRBV7-2	TRBJ1-1	-	TGTGCCAGCAGCCATACACACGGACAGGTGTTGAACACTGAAGCTTTCTTT	CASSHTHGQVLNTEAFF
TRBD1	TRBV29-1	TRBJ1-1	-	TGCAGCGTTCAGAGGAGGGGGCTCCATGCTACTGAAGCTTTCTTT	CSVQRRGLHATEAFF
-	TRBV6-1	TRBJ1-1	-	TGTGCCAATGGACCCGAGAACACTGAAGCTTTCTTT	CANGPENTEAFF
TRBD2	TRBV5-6	TRBJ2-1	-	TGTGCCAGCAGCTTCCGACTGAGTAGCGGGAGCTGGGTTGAGCAGTTCTTC	CASSFRLSSGSWVEQFF
-	TRBV14	TRBJ1-2	few	TGTGCCAGCAGCCACAGGACAGTGCTGAACTATGGCTACACCTTC	CASSHRTVLNYGYTF
-	TRBV29-1	TRBJ2-1	once	TGCAGCGTTGTGGAGGACGGGAGTAGCTACAATGAGCAGTTCTTC	CSVVEDGSSYNEQFF
TRBD1	TRBV4-1	TRBJ1-1	-	TGCGCCAGCAGCCAACTCGGGACAGATGAAGCTTTCTTT	CASSQLGTDEAFF
-	TRBV7-2	TRBJ2-7	once	TGTGCCAGCAGCCCTAGATTACAGATCCACGAGCAGTACTTC	CASSPRLQIHEQYF
-	TRBV2	TRBJ1-4	-	TGTGCCAGCAGTGTAATCATAAATGAAAAACTGTTTTTT	CASSVIINEKLFF
-	TRBV6-6	TRBJ1-3	-	TGTGCCAGCAGTTCCGCTTCAGGGGAGCAAGGAAACACCATATATTTT	CASSSASGEQGNTIYF